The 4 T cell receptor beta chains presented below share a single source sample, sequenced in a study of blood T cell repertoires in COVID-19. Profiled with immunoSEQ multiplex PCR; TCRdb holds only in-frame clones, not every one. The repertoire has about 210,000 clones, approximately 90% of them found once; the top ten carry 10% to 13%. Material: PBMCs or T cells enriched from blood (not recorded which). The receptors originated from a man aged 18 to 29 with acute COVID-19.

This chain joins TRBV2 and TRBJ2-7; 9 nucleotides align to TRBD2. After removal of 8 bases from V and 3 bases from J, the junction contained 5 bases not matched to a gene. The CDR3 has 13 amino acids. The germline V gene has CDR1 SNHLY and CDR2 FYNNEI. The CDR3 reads CASAWREGYEQYF. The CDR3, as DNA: TGTGCCAGCGCGTGGCGGGAGGGCTACGAGCAGTACTTC.

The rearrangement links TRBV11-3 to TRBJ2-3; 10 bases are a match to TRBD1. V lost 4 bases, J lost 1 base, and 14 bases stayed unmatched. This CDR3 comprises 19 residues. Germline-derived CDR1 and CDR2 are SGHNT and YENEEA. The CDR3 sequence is CASSSRTGGGLRGTDTQYF. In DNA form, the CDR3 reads TGTGCCAGCAGCTCCCGGACAGGGGGTGGGTTACGTGGCACAGATACGCAGTATTTT.

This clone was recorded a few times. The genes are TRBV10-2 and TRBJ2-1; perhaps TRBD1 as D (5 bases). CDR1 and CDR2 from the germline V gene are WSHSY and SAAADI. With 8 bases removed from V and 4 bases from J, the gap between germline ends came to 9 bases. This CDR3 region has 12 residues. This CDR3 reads CASYDRYNEQFF. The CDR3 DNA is TGCGCCAGCTATGACAGATACAATGAGCAGTTCTTC.

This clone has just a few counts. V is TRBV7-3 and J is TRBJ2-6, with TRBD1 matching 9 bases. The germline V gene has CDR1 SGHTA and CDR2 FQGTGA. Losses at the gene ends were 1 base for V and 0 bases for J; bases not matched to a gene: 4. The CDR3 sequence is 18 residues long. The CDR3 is CASSLNLQGASGANVLTF. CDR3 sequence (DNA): TGTGCCAGCAGCTTAAACTTACAGGGGGCCTCTGGGGCCAACGTCCTGACTTTC. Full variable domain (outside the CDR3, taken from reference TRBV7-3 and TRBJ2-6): GAGVSQTPSNKVTEKGKYVELRCDPISGHTALYWYRQSLGQGPEFLIYFQGTGAADDSGLPNDRFFAVRPEGSVSTLKIQRTERGDSAVYLCASSLNLQGASGANVLTFGAGSRLTVL.